The present T cell receptor (beta chain) was sequenced within a study of cytomegalovirus exposure and HLA in healthy donors. The primer mix had 60 Vbeta and 13 Jbeta primers. Method: immunoSEQ multiplex PCR; TCRdb's copy keeps in-frame clones and lacks some. The sample lists roughly 190,000 clones, over 60% occurring once. The germline V and J ends were trimmed by 1 base and 5 bases, with 14 bases remaining between them. This CDR3 comprises 15 residues. The germline V gene has CDR1 SGHVS and CDR2 FNYEAQ. The gene calls are TRBV7-6 and TRBJ2-5, with a tentative D call TRBD1 (7 bases). This receptor was identified in a man under 40 in good health and CMV-seropositive. The material sequenced was PBMCs. The CDR3 sequence: CASSLEGGRGETQYF. The CDR3 DNA sequence: TGTGCCAGCAGCTTAGAGGGGGGCAGGGGGGAGACCCAGTACTTC.